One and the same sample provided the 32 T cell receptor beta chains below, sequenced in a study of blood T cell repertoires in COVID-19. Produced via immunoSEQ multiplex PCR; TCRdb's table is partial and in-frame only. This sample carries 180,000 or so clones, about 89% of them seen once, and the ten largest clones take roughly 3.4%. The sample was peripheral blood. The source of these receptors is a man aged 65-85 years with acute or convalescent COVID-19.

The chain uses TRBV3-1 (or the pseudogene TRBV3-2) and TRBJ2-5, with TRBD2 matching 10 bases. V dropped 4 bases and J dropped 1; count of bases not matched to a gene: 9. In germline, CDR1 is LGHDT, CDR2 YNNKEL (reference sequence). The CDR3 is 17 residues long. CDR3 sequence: CASSPLGSGGLQETQYF. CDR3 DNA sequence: TGTGCCAGCAGCCCTCTAGGTAGCGGGGGGCTCCAAGAGACCCAGTACTTC.

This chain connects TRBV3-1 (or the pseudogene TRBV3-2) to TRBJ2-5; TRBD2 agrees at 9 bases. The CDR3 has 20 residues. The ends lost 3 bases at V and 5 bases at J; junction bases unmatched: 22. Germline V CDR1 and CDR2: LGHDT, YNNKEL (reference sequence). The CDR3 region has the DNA TGTGCCAGCAGCCAGAAGGGTAGAAGAGGCGGGAGGGCCCGTTTGGAGACCCAGTACTTC. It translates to CASSQKGRRGGRARLETQYF.

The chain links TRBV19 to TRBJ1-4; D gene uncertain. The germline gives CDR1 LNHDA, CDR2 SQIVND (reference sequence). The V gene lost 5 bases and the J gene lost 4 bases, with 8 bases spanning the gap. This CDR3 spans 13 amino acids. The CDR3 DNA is TGTGCCAGTAGTGGCAGGTATAATGAAAAACTGTTTTTT. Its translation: CASSGRYNEKLFF. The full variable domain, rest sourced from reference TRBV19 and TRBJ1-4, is DGGITQSPKYLFRKEGQNVTLSCEQNLNHDAMYWYRQDPGQGLRLIYYSQIVNDFQKGDIAEGYSVSREKKESFPLTVTSAQKNPTAFYLCASSGRYNEKLFFGSGTQLSVL.

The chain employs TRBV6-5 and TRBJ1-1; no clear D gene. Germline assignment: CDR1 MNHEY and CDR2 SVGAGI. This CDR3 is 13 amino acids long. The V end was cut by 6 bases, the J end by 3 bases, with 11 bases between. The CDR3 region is CASSSQDYTEAFF. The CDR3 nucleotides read TGTGCCAGCAGCTCTCAGGACTACACTGAAGCTTTCTTT.

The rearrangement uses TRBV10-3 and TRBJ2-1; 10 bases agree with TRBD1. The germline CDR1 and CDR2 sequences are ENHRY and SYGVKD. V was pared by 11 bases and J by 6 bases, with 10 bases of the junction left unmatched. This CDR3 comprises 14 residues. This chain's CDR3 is CAAGDRGFSNEQFF. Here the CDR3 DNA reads TGTGCCGCGGGGGACAGGGGTTTTAGCAATGAGCAGTTCTTC.

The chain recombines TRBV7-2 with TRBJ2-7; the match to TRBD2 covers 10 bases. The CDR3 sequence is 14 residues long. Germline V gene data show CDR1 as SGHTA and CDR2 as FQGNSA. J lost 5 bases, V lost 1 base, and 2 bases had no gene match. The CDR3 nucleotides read TGTGCCAGCAGCTTAGGGCTAGCGGGAGACGAGCAGTACTTC. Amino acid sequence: CASSLGLAGDEQYF.

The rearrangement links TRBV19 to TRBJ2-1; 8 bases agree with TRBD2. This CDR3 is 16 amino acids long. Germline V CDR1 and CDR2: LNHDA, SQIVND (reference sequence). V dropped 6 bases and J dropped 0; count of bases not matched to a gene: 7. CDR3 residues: CASRYSGAASYNEQFF. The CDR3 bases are TGTGCCAGTAGATATAGCGGGGCAGCCTCCTACAATGAGCAGTTCTTC.

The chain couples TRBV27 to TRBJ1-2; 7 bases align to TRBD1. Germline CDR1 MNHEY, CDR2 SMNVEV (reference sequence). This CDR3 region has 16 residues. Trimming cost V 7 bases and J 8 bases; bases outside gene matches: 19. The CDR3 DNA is TGTGCCAGCACCAGGAGCCGGGACAGCGATTACCAAGGCTACACCTTC. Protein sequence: CASTRSRDSDYQGYTF.

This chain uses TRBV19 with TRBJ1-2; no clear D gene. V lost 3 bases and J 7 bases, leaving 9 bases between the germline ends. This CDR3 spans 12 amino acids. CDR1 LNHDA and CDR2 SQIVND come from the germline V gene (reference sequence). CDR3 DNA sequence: TGTGCCAGTAGTATGCCAGGAGGTGGCTACACCTTC. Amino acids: CASSMPGGGYTF.

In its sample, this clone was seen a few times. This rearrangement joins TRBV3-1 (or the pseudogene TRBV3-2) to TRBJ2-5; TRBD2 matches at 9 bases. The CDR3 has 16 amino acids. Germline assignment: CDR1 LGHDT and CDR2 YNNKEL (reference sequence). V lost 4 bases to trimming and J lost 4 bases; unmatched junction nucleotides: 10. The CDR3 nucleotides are TGTGCCAGCAGCCGCTTTAGCGGGGGAGACGGAGAGACCCAGTACTTC. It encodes CASSRFSGGDGETQYF.

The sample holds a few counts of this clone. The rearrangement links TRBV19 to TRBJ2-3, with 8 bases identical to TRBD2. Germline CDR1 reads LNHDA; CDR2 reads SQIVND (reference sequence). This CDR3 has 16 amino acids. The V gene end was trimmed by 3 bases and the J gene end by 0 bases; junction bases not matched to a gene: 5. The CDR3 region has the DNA TGTGCCAGTAGTATGGGACTAGATATTAGCACAGATACGCAGTATTTT. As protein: CASSMGLDISTDTQYF.

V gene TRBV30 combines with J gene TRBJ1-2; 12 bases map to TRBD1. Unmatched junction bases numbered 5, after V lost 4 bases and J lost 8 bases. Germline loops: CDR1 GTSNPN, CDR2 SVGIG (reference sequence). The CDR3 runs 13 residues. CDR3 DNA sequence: TGTGCCTGGAAGGGACAGGGGGCAGGGGGCTACACCTTC. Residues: CAWKGQGAGGYTF. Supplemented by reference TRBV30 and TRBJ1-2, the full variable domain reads SQTIHQWPATLVQPVGSPLSLECTVEGTSNPNLYWYRQAAGRGLQLLFYSVGIGQISSEVPQNLSASRPQDRQFILSSKKLLLSDSGFYLCAWKGQGAGGYTFGSGTRLTVV.

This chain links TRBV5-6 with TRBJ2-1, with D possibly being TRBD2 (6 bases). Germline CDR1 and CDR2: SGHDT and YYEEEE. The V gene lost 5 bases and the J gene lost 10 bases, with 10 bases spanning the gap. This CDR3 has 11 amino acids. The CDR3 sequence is CASRSAGEQFF. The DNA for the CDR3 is TGTGCCAGCAGGTCTGCGGGGGAGCAGTTCTTC.

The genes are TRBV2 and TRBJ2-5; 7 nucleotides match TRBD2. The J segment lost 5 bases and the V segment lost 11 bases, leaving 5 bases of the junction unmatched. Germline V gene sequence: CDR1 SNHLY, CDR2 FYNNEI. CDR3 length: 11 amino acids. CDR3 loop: CAGGGTETQYF. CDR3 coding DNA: TGTGCCGGGGGAGGGACTGAGACCCAGTACTTC. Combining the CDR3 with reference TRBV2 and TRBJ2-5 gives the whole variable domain EPEVTQTPSHQVTQMGQEVILRCVPISNHLYFYWYRQILGQKVEFLVSFYNNEISEKSEIFDDQFSVERPDGSNFTLKIRSTKLEDSAMYFCAGGGTETQYFGPGTRLLVL.

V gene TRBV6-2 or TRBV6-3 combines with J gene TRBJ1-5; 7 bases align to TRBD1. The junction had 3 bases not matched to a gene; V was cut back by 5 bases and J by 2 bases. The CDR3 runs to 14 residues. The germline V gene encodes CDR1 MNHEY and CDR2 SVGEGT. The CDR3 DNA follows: TGTGCCAGCAGTGACGACAGGGGCAATCAGCCCCAGCATTTT. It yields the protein CASSDDRGNQPQHF.

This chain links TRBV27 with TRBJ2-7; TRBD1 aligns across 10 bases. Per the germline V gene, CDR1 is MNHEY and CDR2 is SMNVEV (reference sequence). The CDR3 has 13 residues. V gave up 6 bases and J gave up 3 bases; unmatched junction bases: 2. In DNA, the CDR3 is TGTGCCAGCAGGGGACAGGGGCACTACGAGCAGTACTTC. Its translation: CASRGQGHYEQYF.

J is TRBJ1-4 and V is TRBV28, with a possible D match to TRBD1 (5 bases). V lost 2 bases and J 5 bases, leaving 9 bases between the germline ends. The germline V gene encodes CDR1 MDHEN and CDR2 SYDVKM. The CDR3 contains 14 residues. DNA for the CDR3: TGTGCCAGCAGTTTAGGGGGAGGGAATGAAAAACTGTTTTTT. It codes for CASSLGGGNEKLFF.

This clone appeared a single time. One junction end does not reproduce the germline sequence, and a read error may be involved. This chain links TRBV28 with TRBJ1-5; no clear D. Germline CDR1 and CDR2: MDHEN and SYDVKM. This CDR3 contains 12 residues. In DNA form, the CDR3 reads TGTGTCAGCAGTTTGTACTATCAGCCCCAGCATTTT. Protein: CVSSLYYQPQHF.

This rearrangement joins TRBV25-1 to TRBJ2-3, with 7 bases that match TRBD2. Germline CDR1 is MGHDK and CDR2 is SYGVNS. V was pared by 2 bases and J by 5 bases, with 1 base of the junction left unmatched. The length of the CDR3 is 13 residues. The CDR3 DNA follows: TGTGCCAGCAGTGAAGGCGGGAGAGATACGCAGTATTTT. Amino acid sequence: CASSEGGRDTQYF. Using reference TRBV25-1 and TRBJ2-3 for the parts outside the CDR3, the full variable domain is EADIYQTPRYLVIGTGKKITLECSQTMGHDKMYWYQQDPGMELHLIHYSYGVNSTEKGDLSSESTVSRIRTEHFPLTLESARPSHTSQYLCASSEGGRDTQYFGPGTRLTVL.

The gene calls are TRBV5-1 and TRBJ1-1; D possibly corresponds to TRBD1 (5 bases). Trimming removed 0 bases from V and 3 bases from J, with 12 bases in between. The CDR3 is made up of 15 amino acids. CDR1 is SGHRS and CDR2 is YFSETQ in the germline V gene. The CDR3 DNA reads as TGCGCCAGCAGCTTGGGGCAGGGCACGTACACTGAAGCTTTCTTT. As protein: CASSLGQGTYTEAFF.

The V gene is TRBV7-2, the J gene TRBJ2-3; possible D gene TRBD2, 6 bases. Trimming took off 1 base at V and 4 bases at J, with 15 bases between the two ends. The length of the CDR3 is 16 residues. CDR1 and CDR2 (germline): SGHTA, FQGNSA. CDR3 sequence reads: CASSLGGAGWADTQYF. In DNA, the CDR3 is TGTGCCAGCAGCTTAGGAGGGGCGGGGTGGGCAGATACGCAGTATTTT. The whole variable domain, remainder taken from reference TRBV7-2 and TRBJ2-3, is GAGVSQSPSNKVTEKGKDVELRCDPISGHTALYWYRQSLGQGLEFLIYFQGNSAPDKSGLPSDRFSAERTGGSVSTLTIQRTQQEDSAVYLCASSLGGAGWADTQYFGPGTRLTVL.

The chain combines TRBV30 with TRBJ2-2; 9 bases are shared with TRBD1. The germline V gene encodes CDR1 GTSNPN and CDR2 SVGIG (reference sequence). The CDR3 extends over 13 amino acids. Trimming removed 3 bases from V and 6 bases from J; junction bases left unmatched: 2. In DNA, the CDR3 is TGTGCCTGGAGGCGACAGGGGGCCGGGGAGCTGTTTTTT. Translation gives CAWRRQGAGELFF.

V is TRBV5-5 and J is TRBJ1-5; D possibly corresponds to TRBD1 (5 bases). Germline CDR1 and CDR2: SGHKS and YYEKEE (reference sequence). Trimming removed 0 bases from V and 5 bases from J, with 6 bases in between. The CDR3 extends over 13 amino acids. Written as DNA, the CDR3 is TGTGCCAGCAGCTTGGAGGGGTATCAGCCCCAGCATTTT. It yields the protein CASSLEGYQPQHF.

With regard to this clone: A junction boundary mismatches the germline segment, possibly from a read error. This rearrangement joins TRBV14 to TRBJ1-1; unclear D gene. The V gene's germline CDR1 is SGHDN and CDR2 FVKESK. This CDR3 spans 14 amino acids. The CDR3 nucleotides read TGTGCCAGCAGCAAAGATCCCGGGAACACTGAAGCTTTCTTT. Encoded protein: CASSKDPGNTEAFF.

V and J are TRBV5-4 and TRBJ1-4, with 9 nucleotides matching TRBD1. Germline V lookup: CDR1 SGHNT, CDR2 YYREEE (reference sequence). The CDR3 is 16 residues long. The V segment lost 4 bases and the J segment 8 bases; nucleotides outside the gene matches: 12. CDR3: CASSPSSQDRGEKLFF. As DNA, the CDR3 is TGTGCCAGCAGCCCCTCTTCCCAGGACAGGGGCGAAAAACTGTTTTTT.

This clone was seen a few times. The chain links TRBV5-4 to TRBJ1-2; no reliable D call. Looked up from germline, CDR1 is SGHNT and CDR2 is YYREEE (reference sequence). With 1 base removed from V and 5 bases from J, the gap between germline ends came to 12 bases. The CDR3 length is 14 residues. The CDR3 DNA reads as TGTGCCAGCAGCTTGTCTACAGCAGGATATGGCTACACCTTC. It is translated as CASSLSTAGYGYTF.

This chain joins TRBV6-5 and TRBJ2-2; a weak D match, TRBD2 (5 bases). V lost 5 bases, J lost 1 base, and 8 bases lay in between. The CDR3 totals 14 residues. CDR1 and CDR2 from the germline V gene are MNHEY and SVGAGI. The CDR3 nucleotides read TGTGCCAGCAGTACGAGCGGGAACACCGGGGAGCTGTTTTTT. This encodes CASSTSGNTGELFF.

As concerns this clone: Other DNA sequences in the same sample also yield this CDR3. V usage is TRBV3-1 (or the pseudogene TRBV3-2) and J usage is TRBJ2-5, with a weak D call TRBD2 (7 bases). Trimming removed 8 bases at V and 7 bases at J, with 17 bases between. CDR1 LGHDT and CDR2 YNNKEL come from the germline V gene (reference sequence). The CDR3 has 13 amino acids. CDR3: CASRGGAEGTQYF. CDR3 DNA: TGTGCCAGCCGTGGGGGGGCCGAGGGGACCCAGTACTTC.

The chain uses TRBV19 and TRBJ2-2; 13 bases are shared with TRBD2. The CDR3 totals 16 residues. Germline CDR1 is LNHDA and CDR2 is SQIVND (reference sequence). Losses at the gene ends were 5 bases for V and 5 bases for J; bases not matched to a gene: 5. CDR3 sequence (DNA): TGTGCCAGTAGTTTCCCGGGACTAGCGGGAACCGGGGAGCTGTTTTTT. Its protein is CASSFPGLAGTGELFF.

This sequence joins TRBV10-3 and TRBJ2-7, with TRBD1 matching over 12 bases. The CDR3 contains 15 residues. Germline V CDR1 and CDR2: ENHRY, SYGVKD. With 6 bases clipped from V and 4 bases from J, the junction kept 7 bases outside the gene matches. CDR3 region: CAIRDGTGGLYEQYF. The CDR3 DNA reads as TGTGCCATCAGAGACGGGACAGGGGGCTTGTACGAGCAGTACTTC.

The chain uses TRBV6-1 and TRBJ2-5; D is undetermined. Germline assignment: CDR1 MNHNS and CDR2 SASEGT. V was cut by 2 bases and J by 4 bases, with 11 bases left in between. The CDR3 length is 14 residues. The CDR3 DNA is TGTGCCAGCAGTGAATTCGTCTTTTTAGAGACCCAGTACTTC. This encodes CASSEFVFLETQYF.

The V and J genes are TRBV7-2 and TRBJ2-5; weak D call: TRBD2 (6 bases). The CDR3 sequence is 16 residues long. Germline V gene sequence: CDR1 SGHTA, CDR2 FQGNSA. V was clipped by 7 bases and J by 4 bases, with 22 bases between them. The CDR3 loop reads CASMPRAWRDRETQYF. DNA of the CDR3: TGTGCCAGCATGCCGAGGGCCTGGAGGGATAGAGAGACCCAGTACTTC.